Below, 25 T cell receptor beta chains from the same sample are listed, as sequenced in a study of beta chain features in type 1 diabetes. These receptors lack a known antigen. General study results and limits: TCRB CDR3 length was moderately but significantly reduced in all four CD4+ subsets of Type 1 diabetes patients.

Every bit of the isolated RNA underwent reverse transcription, so sequencing read expressed TCRB transcripts. Assay: immunoSEQ multiplex PCR; the TCRdb copy retains only in-frame clones and omits some. The repertoire consists of 240,000 or so clones, with roughly 21% occurring once and the leading ten covering 0.028%. Sequencing input: naive CD4+ T cells from blood. Receptors were obtained from a woman in her forties with type 1 diabetes.

Turning to this clone: Other DNA sequences in this sample translate to the same CDR3. This chain connects TRBV29-1 to TRBJ1-1; the match to TRBD1 covers 10 bases. J gave up 3 bases and V 7 bases, and 5 bases lay outside the gene matches. CDR1 is SQVTM, CDR2 ANQGSEA, per germline. The length of the CDR3 is 13 residues. The CDR3 spells CSGEGTGDTEAFF. CDR3 in DNA: TGCAGCGGGGAGGGGACAGGGGACACTGAAGCTTTCTTT.

This clone showed up just a few times. V usage is TRBV19 and J usage is TRBJ1-1; D might be TRBD1 (5 bases). CDR3 size: 16 residues. The germline V gene encodes CDR1 LNHDA and CDR2 SQIVND (reference sequence). The germline V and J ends were trimmed by 9 bases and 1 base, with 21 bases remaining between them. CDR3 amino acids: CASHGQTLGGNTEAFF. For the CDR3, the DNA is TGTGCCAGCCACGGGCAAACTCTCGGGGGGAACACTGAAGCTTTCTTT.

The chain combines TRBV7-9 with TRBJ2-1; possibly TRBD2 for D (5 bases). Germline V gives CDR1 SEHNR, CDR2 FQNEAQ (reference sequence). V lost 1 base and J lost 9, with 7 bases in between. This CDR3 is built from 12 residues. The CDR3 DNA reads TGTGCCAGCAGCTTAGGGGAGATTGAGCAGTTCTTC. It translates to CASSLGEIEQFF.

This clone turned up a few times. The genes are TRBV7-2 and TRBJ2-1; maybe TRBD1 (5 bases). The CDR3 is 14 amino acids. With 1 base removed from V and 5 bases from J, the gap between germline ends came to 9 bases. Germline CDR1 SGHTA, CDR2 FQGNSA. CDR3 in DNA: TGTGCCAGCAGCTTAGTGACAGCCAACAATGAGCAGTTCTTC. Translation: CASSLVTANNEQFF.

This clone has just a few counts. This chain uses TRBV18 with TRBJ2-6; D might be TRBD1 (6 bases). The CDR3 consists of 15 residues. Trimming shortened V by 5 bases and J by 2 bases, and 10 bases separated the two germline ends. CDR1 and CDR2 from the germline V gene are KGHSH and LQKENI. CDR3 sequence (DNA): TGTGCCAGCTCAGCATACAGGGCTGGGGCCAACGTCCTGACTTTC. It specifies CASSAYRAGANVLTF.

This clone appeared a few times. The rearrangement links TRBV5-1 to TRBJ1-1; D is ambiguous. CDR1 SGHRS and CDR2 YFSETQ come from the germline V gene. The length of the CDR3 is 14 residues. V was shortened by 0 bases and J by 6 bases, with 12 bases between the two germline ends. The CDR3 DNA sequence: TGCGCCAGCAGCTTGGCCGCGCATCGGTCTGAAGCTTTCTTT. Residues: CASSLAAHRSEAFF.

This clone came up a few times. This chain connects TRBV9 to TRBJ2-5; possible D gene TRBD1, 5 bases. Germline V lookup: CDR1 SGDLS, CDR2 YYNGEE. V lost 0 bases and J lost 1, with 19 bases in between. This CDR3 spans 18 amino acids. CDR3 sequence (DNA): TGTGCCAGCAGCGTAGGAAGGATGGGGTCTAGGGGCCAAGAGACCCAGTACTTC. Its protein product is CASSVGRMGSRGQETQYF.

The V and J genes are TRBV9 and TRBJ2-7, with D tentatively TRBD2 (5 bases). Germline CDR1 and CDR2: SGDLS and YYNGEE. V was shortened by 0 bases and J by 6 bases, with 7 bases between the two germline ends. The length of the CDR3 is 12 residues. CDR3: CASSVGGSEQYF. The CDR3 bases are TGTGCCAGCAGCGTAGGAGGGAGCGAGCAGTACTTC.

The chain uses TRBV6-5 and TRBJ2-5; D is unresolved. The CDR3 is 13 amino acids. V lost 3 bases and J 5 bases, leaving 10 bases between the germline ends. CDR1 and CDR2 from the germline V gene are MNHEY and SVGAGI. The CDR3, as DNA: TGTGCCAGCAGTTATTTGACTCAGGAGACCCAGTACTTC. Its protein product is CASSYLTQETQYF.

The chain uses TRBV9 and TRBJ2-4; D not resolved. In germline, CDR1 is SGDLS, CDR2 YYNGEE. The length of the CDR3 is 13 residues. The V end lost 0 bases, the J end lost 6 bases, and 7 bases lay between the germline ends. The CDR3 DNA reads TGTGCCAGCAGCGTAGATTCGGGAAACATTCAGTACTTC. Its protein is CASSVDSGNIQYF.

Notes on this clone: Other DNA sequences in the same sample also yield this CDR3. The V call is TRBV18, the J call TRBJ1-1; a possible D gene is TRBD1 (5 bases). This CDR3 contains 13 residues. Germline-derived CDR1 and CDR2 are KGHSH and LQKENI. V lost 3 bases and J 1 base, leaving 6 bases between the germline ends. CDR3 in DNA: TGTGCCAGCTCACCCGGACAGAACACTGAAGCTTTCTTT. Protein product: CASSPGQNTEAFF.

The chain carries TRBV11-2 and TRBJ2-3; D may be TRBD1 (5 bases). Germline CDR1 reads SGHAT; CDR2 reads FQNNGV. The CDR3 has 16 amino acids. V lost 1 base and J 6 bases, leaving 17 bases between the germline ends. CDR3: CASSLGGRPGVDTQYF. The CDR3 coding sequence is TGTGCCAGCAGCTTAGGGGGCAGGCCGGGCGTGGATACGCAGTATTTT.

The V and J genes are TRBV5-4 and TRBJ2-7; tentative D call: TRBD1 (7 bases). CDR3 size: 14 residues. V was clipped by 5 bases and J by 3 bases, with 15 bases between them. Germline V gene data show CDR1 as SGHNT and CDR2 as YYREEE (reference sequence). This CDR3 is CASSFAGQIYEQYF. The CDR3 bases are TGTGCCAGCAGTTTTGCGGGACAGATCTACGAGCAGTACTTC.

The rearrangement joins TRBV7-6 to TRBJ2-5; TRBD2 matches at 10 bases. Germline V CDR1 and CDR2: SGHVS, FNYEAQ. There are 17 residues in the CDR3. Germline trimming cut 2 bases from V and 2 bases from J; bases unmatched to any gene: 8. CDR3 sequence: CASSLSLAGVIQETQYF. The CDR3 coding sequence is TGTGCCAGCAGCTTAAGTCTAGCGGGGGTGATACAAGAGACCCAGTACTTC.

This rearrangement joins TRBV28 to TRBJ2-7, with TRBD1 matching over 7 bases. The CDR3 covers 15 residues. V lost 5 bases and J lost 7; bases outside the gene matches: 14. Per germline, CDR1 MDHEN and CDR2 SYDVKM. CDR3 DNA sequence: TGTGCCAGCAGTGGGGGACAGAGATACTCTCGGGAGCAGTACTTC. It is translated as CASSGGQRYSREQYF.

The DNA for the CDR3 is TGTGCCAGCAGCCCTCTACAGGGGATAGAGGGGGCCAACGTCCTGACTTTC. Protein sequence: CASSPLQGIEGANVLTF. The rearrangement joins TRBV7-9 to TRBJ2-6; 7 nucleotides agree with TRBD1. After removal of 5 bases from V and 4 bases from J, the junction contained 11 bases not matched to a gene. This CDR3 is 17 amino acids long. Germline-derived CDR1 and CDR2 are SEHNR and FQNEAQ (reference sequence).

This chain links TRBV18 with TRBJ1-2; no reliable D call. The V gene's germline CDR1 is KGHSH and CDR2 LQKENI. The germline V and J ends were trimmed by 2 bases and 4 bases, with 14 bases remaining between them. There are 15 residues in the CDR3. CDR3 coding DNA: TGTGCCAGCTCACCAAACCCGGGGTCGGCCTATGGCTACACCTTC. Encoded protein: CASSPNPGSAYGYTF.

The chain uses TRBV5-1 and TRBJ2-5; 8 bases agree with TRBD1. The CDR3 runs 14 residues. V was pared by 4 bases and J by 7 bases, with 9 bases of the junction left unmatched. CDR1 SGHRS and CDR2 YFSETQ come from the germline V gene. The CDR3 DNA is TGCGCCAGCAGCAAGGACAGGGACGCCGGGACCCAGTACTTC. This sequence encodes CASSKDRDAGTQYF.

The table lists this clone with a few counts. J is TRBJ2-7 and V is TRBV2; TRBD1 matches 8 bases. Looked up from germline, CDR1 is SNHLY and CDR2 is FYNNEI. The ends lost 5 bases at V and 4 bases at J; junction bases unmatched: 4. The length of the CDR3 is 13 residues. This CDR3 reads CASSSDRGYEQYF. CDR3 DNA sequence: TGTGCCAGCAGTTCTGACAGGGGTTACGAGCAGTACTTC.

The chain has TRBV7-8 and TRBJ2-1; D may be TRBD2 (6 bases). V was pared by 0 bases and J by 2 bases, with 11 bases between. The CDR3 consists of 16 residues. Germline V CDR1 and CDR2: SGHVS, FQNEAQ. The CDR3 nucleotides read TGTGCCAGCAGCTTAGCGGCGGCGGGGACCTACAATGAGCAGTTCTTC. Protein product: CASSLAAAGTYNEQFF.

The V gene is TRBV25-1, the J gene TRBJ2-1, with 9 bases that match TRBD2. CDR1 is MGHDK and CDR2 is SYGVNS in the germline V gene. V lost 6 bases to trimming and J lost 5 bases; unmatched junction nucleotides: 5. The CDR3 loop spans 14 amino acids. CDR3 sequence: CASRGLAGDNEQFF. The CDR3 DNA reads TGTGCCAGCAGGGGACTAGCAGGGGACAATGAGCAGTTCTTC.

V gene TRBV28 combines with J gene TRBJ2-4, with D uncertain. The CDR3 consists of 13 residues. Germline loops: CDR1 MDHEN, CDR2 SYDVKM. V lost 2 bases and J lost 7, with 9 bases in between. CDR3 sequence reads: CASSLPRSNIQYF. CDR3 nucleotide sequence: TGTGCCAGCAGTTTACCGCGATCCAACATTCAGTACTTC.

The chain employs TRBV9 and TRBJ1-5; tentative D call: TRBD1 (5 bases). V was shortened by 3 bases and J by 6 bases, with 16 bases between the two germline ends. The CDR3 is 15 residues long. The germline CDR1 and CDR2 sequences are SGDLS and YYNGEE. CDR3: CASSGGAERTQPQHF. The CDR3 DNA follows: TGTGCCAGCAGCGGTGGGGCTGAAAGGACTCAGCCCCAGCATTTT.

This clone showed up just a few times. This rearrangement joins TRBV4-3 to TRBJ1-1; TRBD1 aligns across 10 bases. The germline V gene has CDR1 LGHNA and CDR2 YSLEER. Trimming cost V 6 bases and J 0 bases; bases outside gene matches: 1. The CDR3 runs 14 residues. CDR3 residues: CASRGQGMNTEAFF. The CDR3 DNA is TGCGCCAGCAGGGGACAGGGGATGAACACTGAAGCTTTCTTT.

The V gene is TRBV7-6, the J gene TRBJ1-2, with 9 bases lining up with TRBD1. Per germline, CDR1 SGHVS and CDR2 FNYEAQ. The CDR3 covers 12 residues. The V and J ends lost 6 bases and 7 bases, in that order; junction bases with no gene match: 3. Written as DNA, the CDR3 is TGTGCCAGCAGTACGACAGGGGGTGGCTACACCTTC. Its translation: CASSTTGGGYTF. The full variable domain, with the rest looked up from reference TRBV7-6 and TRBJ1-2, is GAGVSQSPRYKVTKRGQDVALRCDPISGHVSLYWYRQALGQGPEFLTYFNYEAQQDKSGLPNDRFSAERPEGSISTLTIQRTEQRDSAMYRCASSTTGGGYTFGSGTRLTVV.